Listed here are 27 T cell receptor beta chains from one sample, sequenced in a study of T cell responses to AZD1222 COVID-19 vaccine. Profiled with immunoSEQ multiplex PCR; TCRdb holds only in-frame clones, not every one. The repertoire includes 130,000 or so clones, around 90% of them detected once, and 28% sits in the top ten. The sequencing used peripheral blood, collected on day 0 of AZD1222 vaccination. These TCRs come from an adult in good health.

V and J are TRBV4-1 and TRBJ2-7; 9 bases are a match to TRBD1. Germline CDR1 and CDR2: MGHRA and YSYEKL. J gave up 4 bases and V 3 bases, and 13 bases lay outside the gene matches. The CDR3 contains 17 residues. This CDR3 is CASSHDWGTGNMYEQYF. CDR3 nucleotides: TGCGCCAGCAGCCATGATTGGGGGACAGGGAATATGTACGAGCAGTACTTC.

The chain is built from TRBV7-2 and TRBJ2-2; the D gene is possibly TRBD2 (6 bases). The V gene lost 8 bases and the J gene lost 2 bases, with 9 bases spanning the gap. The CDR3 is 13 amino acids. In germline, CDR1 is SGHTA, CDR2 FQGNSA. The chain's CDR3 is CASRRGNTGELFF. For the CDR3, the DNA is TGTGCCAGCCGGAGGGGCAACACCGGGGAGCTGTTTTTT.

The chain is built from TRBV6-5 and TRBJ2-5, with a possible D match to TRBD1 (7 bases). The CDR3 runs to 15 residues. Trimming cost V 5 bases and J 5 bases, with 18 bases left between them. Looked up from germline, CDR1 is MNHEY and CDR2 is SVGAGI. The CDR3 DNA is TGTGCCAGCAGTCAGGGGGGTGCAAGCGTGGAGACCCAGTACTTC. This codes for CASSQGGASVETQYF.

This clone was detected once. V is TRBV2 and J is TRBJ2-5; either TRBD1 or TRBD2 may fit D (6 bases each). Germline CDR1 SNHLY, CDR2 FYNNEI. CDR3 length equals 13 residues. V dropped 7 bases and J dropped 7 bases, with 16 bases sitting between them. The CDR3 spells CASKEGGSWTQYF. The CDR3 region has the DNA TGTGCCAGCAAGGAGGGGGGCTCGTGGACCCAGTACTTC.

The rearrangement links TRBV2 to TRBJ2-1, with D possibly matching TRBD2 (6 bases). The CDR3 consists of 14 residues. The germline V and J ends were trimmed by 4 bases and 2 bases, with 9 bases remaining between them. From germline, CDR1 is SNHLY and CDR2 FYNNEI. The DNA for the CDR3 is TGTGCCAGCAGTGGCGGGACCCCCTACAATGAGCAGTTCTTC. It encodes CASSGGTPYNEQFF.

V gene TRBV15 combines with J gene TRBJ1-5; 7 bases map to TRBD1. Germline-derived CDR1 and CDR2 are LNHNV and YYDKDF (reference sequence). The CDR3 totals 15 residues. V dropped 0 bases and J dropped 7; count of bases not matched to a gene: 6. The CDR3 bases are TGTGCCACCAGCAGAGAGCCAGGGGGTATGCAGCCCCAGCATTTT. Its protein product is CATSREPGGMQPQHF. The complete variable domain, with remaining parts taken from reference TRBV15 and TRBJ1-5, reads DAMVIQNPRYQVTQFGKPVTLSCSQTLNHNVMYWYQQKSSQAPKLLFHYYDKDFNNEADTPDNFQSRRPNTSFCFLDIRSPGLGDTAMYLCATSREPGGMQPQHFGDGTRLSIL.

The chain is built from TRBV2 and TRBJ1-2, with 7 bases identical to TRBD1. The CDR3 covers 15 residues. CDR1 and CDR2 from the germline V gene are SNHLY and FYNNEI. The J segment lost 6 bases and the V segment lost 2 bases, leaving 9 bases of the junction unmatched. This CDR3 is CASSEWRQGQDGYTF. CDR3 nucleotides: TGTGCCAGCAGTGAATGGAGACAGGGTCAAGATGGCTACACCTTC.

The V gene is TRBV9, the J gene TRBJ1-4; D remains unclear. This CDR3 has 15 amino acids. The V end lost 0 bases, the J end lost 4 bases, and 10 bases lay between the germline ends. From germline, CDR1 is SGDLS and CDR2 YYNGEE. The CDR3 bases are TGTGCCAGCAGCGTAGAACACAGCCTTAATGAAAAACTGTTTTTT. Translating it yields CASSVEHSLNEKLFF.

In nucleotides, the CDR3 is TGTGCCAGCAGTGAAGCATCTTTTAACTATGGCTACACCTTC. Protein sequence: CASSEASFNYGYTF. The chain joins TRBV2 to TRBJ1-2; no clear D gene. CDR3 length equals 14 residues. From germline, CDR1 is SNHLY and CDR2 FYNNEI. Trimming left V 0 bases short and J 1 base short, with 6 bases between.

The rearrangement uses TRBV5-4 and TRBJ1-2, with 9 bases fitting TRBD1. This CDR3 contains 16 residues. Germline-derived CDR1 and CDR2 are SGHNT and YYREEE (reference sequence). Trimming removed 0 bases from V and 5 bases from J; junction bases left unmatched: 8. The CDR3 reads CASSLDRTGVRYGYTF. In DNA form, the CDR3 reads TGTGCCAGCAGCTTGGACAGGACAGGGGTTCGATATGGCTACACCTTC.

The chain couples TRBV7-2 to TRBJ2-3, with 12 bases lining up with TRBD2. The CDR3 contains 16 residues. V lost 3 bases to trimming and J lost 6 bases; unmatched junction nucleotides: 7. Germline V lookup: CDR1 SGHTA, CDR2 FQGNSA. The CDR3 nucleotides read TGTGCCAGCAGCTTGGGATCTAGCGGGAGGGCCGATACGCAGTATTTT. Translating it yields CASSLGSSGRADTQYF.

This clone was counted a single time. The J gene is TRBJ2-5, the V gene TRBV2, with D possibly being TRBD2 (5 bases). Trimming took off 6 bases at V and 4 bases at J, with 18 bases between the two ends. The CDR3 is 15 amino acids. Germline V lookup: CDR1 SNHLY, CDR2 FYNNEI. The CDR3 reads CASRPKGSSRETQYF. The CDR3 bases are TGTGCCAGCAGACCGAAAGGGAGTAGCCGAGAGACCCAGTACTTC.

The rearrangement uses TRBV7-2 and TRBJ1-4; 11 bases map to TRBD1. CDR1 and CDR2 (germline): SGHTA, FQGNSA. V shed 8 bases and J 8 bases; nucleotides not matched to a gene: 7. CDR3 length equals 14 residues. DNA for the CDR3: TGTGCCAGCGGTTCGGACAGGGGGCGGGAAAAACTGTTTTTT. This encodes CASGSDRGREKLFF.

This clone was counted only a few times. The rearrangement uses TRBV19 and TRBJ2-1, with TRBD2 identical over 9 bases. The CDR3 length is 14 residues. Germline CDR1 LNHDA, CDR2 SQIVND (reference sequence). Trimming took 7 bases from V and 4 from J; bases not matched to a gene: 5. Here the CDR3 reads CASKRSGGYNEQFF. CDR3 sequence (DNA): TGTGCCAGTAAAAGAAGCGGGGGGTACAATGAGCAGTTCTTC.

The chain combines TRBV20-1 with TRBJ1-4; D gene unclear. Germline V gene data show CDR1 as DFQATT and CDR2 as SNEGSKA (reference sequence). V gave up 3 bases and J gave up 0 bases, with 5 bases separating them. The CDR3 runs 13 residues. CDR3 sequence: CSASGSTNEKLFF. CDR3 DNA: TGCAGTGCTAGTGGATCAACTAATGAAAAACTGTTTTTT.

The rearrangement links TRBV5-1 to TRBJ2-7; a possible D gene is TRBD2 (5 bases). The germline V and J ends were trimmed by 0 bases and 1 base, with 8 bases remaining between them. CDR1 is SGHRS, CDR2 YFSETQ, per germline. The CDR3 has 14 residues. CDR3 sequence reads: CASSLVEGSYEQYF. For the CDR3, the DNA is TGCGCCAGCAGCTTGGTTGAGGGTTCCTACGAGCAGTACTTC.

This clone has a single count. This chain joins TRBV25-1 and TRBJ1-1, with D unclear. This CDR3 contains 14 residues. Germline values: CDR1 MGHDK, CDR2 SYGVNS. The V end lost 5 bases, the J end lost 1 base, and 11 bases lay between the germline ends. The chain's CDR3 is CASSKIQANTEAFF. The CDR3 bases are TGTGCCAGCAGTAAAATCCAAGCGAACACTGAAGCTTTCTTT. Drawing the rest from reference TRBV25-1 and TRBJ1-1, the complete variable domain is EADIYQTPRYLVIGTGKKITLECSQTMGHDKMYWYQQDPGMELHLIHYSYGVNSTEKGDLSSESTVSRIRTEHFPLTLESARPSHTSQYLCASSKIQANTEAFFGQGTRLTVV.

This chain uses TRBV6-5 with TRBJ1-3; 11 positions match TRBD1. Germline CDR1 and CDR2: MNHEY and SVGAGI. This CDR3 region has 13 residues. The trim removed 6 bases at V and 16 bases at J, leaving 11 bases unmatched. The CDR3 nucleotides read TGTGCCAGCAGGCCGGGACAGGGGGTCGGCCAGTATTTT. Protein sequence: CASRPGQGVGQYF.

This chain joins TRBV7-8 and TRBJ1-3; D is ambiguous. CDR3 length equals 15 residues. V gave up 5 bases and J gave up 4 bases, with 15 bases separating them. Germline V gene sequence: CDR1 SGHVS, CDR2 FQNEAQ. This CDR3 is CASSTQMRLGNTIYF. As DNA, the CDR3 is TGTGCCAGCAGCACCCAAATGCGTCTCGGAAACACCATATATTTT.

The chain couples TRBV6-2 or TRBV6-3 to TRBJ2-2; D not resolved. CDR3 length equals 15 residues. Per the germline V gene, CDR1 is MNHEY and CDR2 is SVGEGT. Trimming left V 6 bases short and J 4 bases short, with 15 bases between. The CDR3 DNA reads TGTGCCAGCAGCAGGTCCCACGGGCGCACCGGGGAGCTGTTTTTT. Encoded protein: CASSRSHGRTGELFF.

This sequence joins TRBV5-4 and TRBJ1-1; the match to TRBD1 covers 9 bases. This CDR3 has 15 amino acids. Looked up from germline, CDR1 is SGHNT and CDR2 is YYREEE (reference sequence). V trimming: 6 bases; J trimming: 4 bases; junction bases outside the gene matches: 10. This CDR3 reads CASTRTGDESTEAFF. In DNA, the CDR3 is TGTGCCAGCACTCGGACAGGGGATGAATCCACTGAAGCTTTCTTT.

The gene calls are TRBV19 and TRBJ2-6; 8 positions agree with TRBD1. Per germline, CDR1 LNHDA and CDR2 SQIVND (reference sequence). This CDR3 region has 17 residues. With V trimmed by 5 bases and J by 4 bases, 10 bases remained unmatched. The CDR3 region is CASSEGRGRKGANVLTF. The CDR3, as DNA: TGTGCCAGTAGTGAGGGCAGGGGGCGTAAAGGGGCCAACGTCCTGACTTTC.

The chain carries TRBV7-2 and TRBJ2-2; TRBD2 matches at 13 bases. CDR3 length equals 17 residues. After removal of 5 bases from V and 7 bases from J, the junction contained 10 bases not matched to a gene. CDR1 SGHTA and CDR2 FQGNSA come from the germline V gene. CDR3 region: CASSLAGLAGAIGELFF. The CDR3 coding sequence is TGTGCCAGCAGCCTCGCCGGACTAGCGGGAGCGATCGGGGAGCTGTTTTTT.

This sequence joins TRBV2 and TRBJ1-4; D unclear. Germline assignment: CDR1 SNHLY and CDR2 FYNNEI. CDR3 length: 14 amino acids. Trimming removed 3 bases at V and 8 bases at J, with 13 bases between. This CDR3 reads CASSDAGPPEKLFF. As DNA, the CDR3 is TGTGCCAGCAGTGACGCGGGTCCCCCCGAAAAACTGTTTTTT. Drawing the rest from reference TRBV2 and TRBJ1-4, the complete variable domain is EPEVTQTPSHQVTQMGQEVILRCVPISNHLYFYWYRQILGQKVEFLVSFYNNEISEKSEIFDDQFSVERPDGSNFTLKIRSTKLEDSAMYFCASSDAGPPEKLFFGSGTQLSVL.

CDR3 protein: CASSYGTRTGELFF. CDR3 nucleotides: TGTGCCAGCAGTTATGGGACGCGTACCGGGGAGCTGTTTTTT. The gene calls are TRBV6-2 or TRBV6-3 and TRBJ2-2; TRBD1 or TRBD2 may be the D gene (5 bases each). Germline lookup yields CDR1 MNHEY and CDR2 SVGEGT. CDR3 length equals 14 residues. Deletions cut 3 bases from V and 5 bases from J, with 10 bases between.

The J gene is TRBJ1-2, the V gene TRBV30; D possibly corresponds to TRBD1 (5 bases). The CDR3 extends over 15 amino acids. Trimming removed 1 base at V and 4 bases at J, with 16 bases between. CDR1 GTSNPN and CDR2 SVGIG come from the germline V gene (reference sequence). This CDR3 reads CAWSGPDGAIYGYTF. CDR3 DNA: TGTGCCTGGAGTGGCCCTGACGGGGCGATCTATGGCTACACCTTC.

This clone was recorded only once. The CDR3 coding sequence is TGTGCCAGCAGCTTATTGACTAGCGGGAGGGGGCGTGTTGAGCAGTTCTTC. This sequence encodes CASSLLTSGRGRVEQFF. The gene calls are TRBV7-9 and TRBJ2-1; 14 nucleotides line up with TRBD2. Germline lookup yields CDR1 SEHNR and CDR2 FQNEAQ (reference sequence). V lost 2 bases to trimming and J lost 9 bases; unmatched junction nucleotides: 9. CDR3 length: 17 amino acids.